This T cell receptor (beta chain) was recovered during a study of T cell responses to AZD1222 COVID-19 vaccine. Whole-study findings and limits: Unmutated regions of variants are reportedly targeted by nearly half of spike-specific TCRs. Among the donors, most were white British and more were female, and clonal diversity was possibly underestimated. The peak T cell response came first, and repertoires were sampled only after it. A rise in Spike-specific TCR breadth and depth followed two AZD1222 doses.

Assay used: immunoSEQ multiplex PCR; TCRdb lists only in-frame clones, some missing. The sample records fewer than 200,000 clones, 88% being singletons. In this sample, this clone turned up a few times. Its matching antigen is unknown. CDR1 and CDR2 from the germline V gene are MGHRA and YSYEKL. CDR3 length: 15 amino acids. J gave up 4 bases and V 3 bases, and 1 base lay outside the gene matches. The gene calls are TRBV4-1 and TRBJ2-3; 13 bases map to TRBD2. The sample here was peripheral blood, taken on day 0 of AZD1222 vaccination. The sequence came from an adult in good health. The CDR3: CASSQTSGRSDTQYF. The CDR3 region has the DNA TGCGCCAGCAGCCAGACTAGCGGGAGGTCAGATACGCAGTATTTT.